Sequencing of this T cell receptor (beta chain) was carried out in a study of blood T cell repertoires in COVID-19 (dated by TCRdb to about 2020). Study-wide context: The collaborator samples originated in the United States, Italy and Spain and spanned the acute and convalescent phases of COVID-19. A freely available public database, intended as a resource for researchers studying the immune response to SARS-CoV-2, is where the repertoires were released. Samples came from the ongoing ImmuneRACE study (first 160 participants) plus 1,254 subjects from 6 global collaborators. Subjects who had been exposed to COVID-19, were actively infected with it, or had recovered from it provided the deeply sampled blood TCRbeta repertoires that made up the dataset. Sample metadata almost always included a de-identified subject ID, COVID-19 status, age in years and sex. Where available, HLA class I and class II types were obtained from metadata supplied by the sample provider rather than from assay-based typing. The material from the prospective study consisted of cDNA or gDNA derived from T cells, B-cell-depleted T cells, or PBMCs. What the research found in general, with its limitations: How much clinical and demographic metadata was included differed by source and by participant, and the metadata was provided uncurated.

Collaborating institutions collected whole blood in K2EDTA tubes following their own protocols. For TCRbeta analysis, collaborators shipped samples as frozen whole blood, isolated PBMCs, or DNA extracted from either of those sample types. TCRbeta CDR3 regions were amplified from genomic DNA by means of the immunoSEQ Assay, a bias-controlled multiplex PCR. In the original analysis: Within the assay, amplification of reference gene primers was used to estimate how many nucleated cells each sample contained. Sequence reads were collapsed and filtered to measure the absolute abundance of every unique TCRbeta CDR3 rearrangement. Productive Simpson clonality was computed per sample as the square root of Simpson's diversity index over productive rearrangements. The immuneACCESS repertoire file appears here via TCRdb, limited to in-frame rearrangements. These files lack a portion of the clones; in checked studies, under half of the deficit traces to unresolved V genes, and the cause of the others is not known. V and J calls and clone size follow that table, whereas D and trimming were derived from the DNA. Across this sample there are around 79,000 clones, with around 89% seen only once. The ten most abundant clones make up approximately 15% of the sample.

Remarks on this clone: No cognate antigen has been identified for it. No clone much larger than this one lies a single base away; base qualities are absent.

Based on the germline V gene, the CDR1 and CDR2 sequences are KGHSH and LQKENI. The CDR3 holds 16 amino acids from the cysteine to the phenylalanine. The sequence is cut down to CDR3 DNA, 48 bases in frame from base 1. V is reduced by 2 bases and J by 5 bases, leaving a spacing of 18 bases between them. Recombination connected TRBV18 to TRBJ2-5; TRBD1 might be the D gene, on 5 matching bases. This TCR came from a man between 65 and 85 years old with active or convalescent COVID-19. The sample comprised peripheral blood. The DNA is TGTGCCAGCTCACCAACCCTAGGGGTCGGAGACGAGACCCAGTACTTC. It codes for CASSPTLGVGDETQYF.